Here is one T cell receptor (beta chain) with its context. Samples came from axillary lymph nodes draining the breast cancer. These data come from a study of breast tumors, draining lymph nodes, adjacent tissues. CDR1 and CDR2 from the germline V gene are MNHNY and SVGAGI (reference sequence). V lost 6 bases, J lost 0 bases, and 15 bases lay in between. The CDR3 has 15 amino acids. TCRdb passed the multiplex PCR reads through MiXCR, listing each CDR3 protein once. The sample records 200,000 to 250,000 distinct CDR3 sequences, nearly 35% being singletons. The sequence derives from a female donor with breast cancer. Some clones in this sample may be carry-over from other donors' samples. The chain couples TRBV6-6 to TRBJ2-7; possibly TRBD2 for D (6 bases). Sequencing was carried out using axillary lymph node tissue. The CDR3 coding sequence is TGTGCCAGCAGATGGGGGGACGCCGGCTCCTACGAGCAGTACTTC. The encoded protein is CASRWGDAGSYEQYF.